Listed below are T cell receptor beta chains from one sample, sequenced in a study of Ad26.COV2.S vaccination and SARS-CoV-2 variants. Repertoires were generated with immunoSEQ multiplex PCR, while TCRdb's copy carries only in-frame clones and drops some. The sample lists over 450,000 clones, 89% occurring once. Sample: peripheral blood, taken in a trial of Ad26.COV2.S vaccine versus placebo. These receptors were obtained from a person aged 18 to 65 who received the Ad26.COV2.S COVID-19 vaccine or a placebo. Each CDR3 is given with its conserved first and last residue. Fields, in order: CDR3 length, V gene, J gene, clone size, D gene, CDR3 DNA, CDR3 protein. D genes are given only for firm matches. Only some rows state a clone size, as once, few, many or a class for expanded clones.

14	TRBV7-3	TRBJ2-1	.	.	TGTGCCAGCAGCTTAGGACAGTCCTACAATGAGCAGTTCTTC	CASSLGQSYNEQFF
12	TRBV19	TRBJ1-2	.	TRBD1	TGTGCCACCGTCGACAGGGGGTATGGCTACACCTTC	CATVDRGYGYTF
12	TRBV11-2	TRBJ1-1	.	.	TGTGCCAGCAGCTTAGTCCGGGATGAAGCTTTCTTT	CASSLVRDEAFF
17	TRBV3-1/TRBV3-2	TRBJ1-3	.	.	TGTGCCAGCAGCCAAGATCTGGTTGCGGGCTCTGGAAACACCATATATTTT	CASSQDLVAGSGNTIYF
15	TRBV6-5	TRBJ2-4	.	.	TGTGCCAGCGGACTGACGGGGGGCACCAAAAACATTCAGTACTTC	CASGLTGGTKNIQYF
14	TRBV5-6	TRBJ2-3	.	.	TGTGCCAGCAGCTTGGGAATCAACACAGATACGCAGTATTTT	CASSLGINTDTQYF
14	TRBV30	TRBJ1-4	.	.	TGTGCCTGGAAAGAGGATTTCACCAATGAAAAACTGTTTTTT	CAWKEDFTNEKLFF
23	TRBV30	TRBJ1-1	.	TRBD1	TGTGCCTGGAGCGAAACGGGCTGGGACAGGGGGCTCGTTTCGTCTTTTTCGAACACTGAAGCTTTCTTT	CAWSETGWDRGLVSSFSNTEAFF
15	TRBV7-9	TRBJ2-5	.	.	TGTGCCAGCAGCTTAATCGTCACTACGCAAGAGACCCAGTACTTC	CASSLIVTTQETQYF
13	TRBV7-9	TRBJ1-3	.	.	TGTGCCAGCAGCTTAAGCGGTGGAAACACCATATATTTT	CASSLSGGNTIYF
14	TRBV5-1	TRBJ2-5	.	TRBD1	TGCGCCAGCAGCTTGACGACAGGGGAAGAGACCCAGTACTTC	CASSLTTGEETQYF
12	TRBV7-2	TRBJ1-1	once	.	TGTGCCAGCAGCTTAGTTGCCACTGAAGCTTTCTTT	CASSLVATEAFF
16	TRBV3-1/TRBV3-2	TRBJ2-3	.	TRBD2	TGTGCCAGCAGCCAAGAAGTAGCGGGGAGCACAGATACGCAGTATTTT	CASSQEVAGSTDTQYF
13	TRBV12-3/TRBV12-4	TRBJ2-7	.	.	TGTGCCAGCAGTTTAGTAAGGTCTGGTGAGCAGTACTTC	CASSLVRSGEQYF
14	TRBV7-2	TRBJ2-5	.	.	TGTGCCAGCAGCTTATCGGACCCACTGAGGACCCAGTACTTC	CASSLSDPLRTQYF
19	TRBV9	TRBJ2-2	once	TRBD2	TGTGCCAGCAGCCCTGGTGGACTAGCGGGGGGACCGAACACCGGGGAGCTGTTTTTT	CASSPGGLAGGPNTGELFF
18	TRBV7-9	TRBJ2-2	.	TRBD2	TGTGCCAGCAGCTTAGGAGGGACTAGCGGGGGAATTCCCGGGGAGCTGTTTTTT	CASSLGGTSGGIPGELFF
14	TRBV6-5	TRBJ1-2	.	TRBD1	TGTGCCAGCAGGGTTCCGGGACAGGGATATGGCTACACCTTC	CASRVPGQGYGYTF
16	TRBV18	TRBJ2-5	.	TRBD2	TGTGCCAGCTCACCAAAGGGACTAGCGGGAGTAGAGACCCAGTACTTC	CASSPKGLAGVETQYF
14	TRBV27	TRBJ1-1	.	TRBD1	TGTGCCAGCACACAGACAGGGATGAACACTGAAGCTTTCTTT	CASTQTGMNTEAFF
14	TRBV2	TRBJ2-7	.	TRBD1	TGTGCCAGCAGGAGGGGGCTCCAGACCTACGAGCAGTACTTC	CASRRGLQTYEQYF
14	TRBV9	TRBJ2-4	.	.	TGTGCCAGCAGCCCTCAGGGGGGCAAAAACATTCAGTACTTC	CASSPQGGKNIQYF
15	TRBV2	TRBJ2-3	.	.	TGTGCCAGCAGTGAATGGAACGTCCGCACAGATACGCAGTATTTT	CASSEWNVRTDTQYF
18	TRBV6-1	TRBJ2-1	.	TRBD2	TGTGCCAGCAGTGACCCGACGGGAGGCCCAAACCTTTACAATGAGCAGTTCTTC	CASSDPTGGPNLYNEQFF
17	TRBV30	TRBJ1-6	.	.	TGTGCCTGGAGCGCCCTAAAGGAGGACACCTTTAATTCACCCCTCCACTTT	CAWSALKEDTFNSPLHF
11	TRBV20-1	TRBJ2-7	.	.	TGCAGTGCCGCCCGGGGGTACGAGCAGTACTTC	CSAARGYEQYF
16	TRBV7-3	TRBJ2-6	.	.	TGTGCCAGCAGCCCTTGGAGGGTATCCGGGGCCAACGTCCTGACTTTC	CASSPWRVSGANVLTF
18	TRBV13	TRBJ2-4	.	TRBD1	TGTGCCAGCAGCCGGACAGGGGCCCCAATTCTAGCCAAAAACATTCAGTACTTC	CASSRTGAPILAKNIQYF
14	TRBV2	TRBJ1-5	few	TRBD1	TGTGCCAGCAGGATAGGCAGGGGGAATCAGCCCCAGCATTTT	CASRIGRGNQPQHF
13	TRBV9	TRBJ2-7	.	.	TGTGCCAGCAGCCCCTGGGGGGCCGGCGAGCAGTACTTC	CASSPWGAGEQYF
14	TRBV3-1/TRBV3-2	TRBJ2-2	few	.	TGTGCCAGCAGCCTAGGGACGAACACCGGGGAGCTGTTTTTT	CASSLGTNTGELFF
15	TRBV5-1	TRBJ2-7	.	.	TGCGCCAGCAGCCCAGGACCGACGAGCCTCTACGAGCAGTACTTC	CASSPGPTSLYEQYF
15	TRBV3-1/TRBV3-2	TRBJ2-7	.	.	TGTGCCAGCAGCCAAGGACTAATCGACTCCTACGAGCAGTACTTC	CASSQGLIDSYEQYF
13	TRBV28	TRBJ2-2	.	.	TGTGCCAGCAGTTTACTTGGTACCGGGGAGCTGTTTTTT	CASSLLGTGELFF
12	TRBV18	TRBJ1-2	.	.	TGTGCCAGCTCCTCCGGGGGCGAATTTTACACCTTC	CASSSGGEFYTF
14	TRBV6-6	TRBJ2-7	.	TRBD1	TGTGCCAGCACCCGACAGGGGCCTTCCTACGAGCAGTACTTC	CASTRQGPSYEQYF
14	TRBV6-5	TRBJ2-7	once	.	TGTGCCAGCAGTTACGACAGAATAGCCTACGAGCAGTACTTC	CASSYDRIAYEQYF
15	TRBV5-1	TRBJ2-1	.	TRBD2	TGCGCCAGCAGCTTGGTCAGCGGGAGGGCCTATGAGCAGTTCTTC	CASSLVSGRAYEQFF
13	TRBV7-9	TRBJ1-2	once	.	TGTGCCAGTTACAGGGAACCTAACTATGGCTACACCTTC	CASYREPNYGYTF
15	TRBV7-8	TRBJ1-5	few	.	TGTGCCAGCAGCAAAACCGACGCGAACAATCAGCCCCAGCATTTT	CASSKTDANNQPQHF
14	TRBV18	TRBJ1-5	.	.	TGTGCCAGCTCACCGTCCAGGGGCAACCAGCCCCAGCATTTT	CASSPSRGNQPQHF
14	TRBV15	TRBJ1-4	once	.	TGTGCCACCAGCAGAGAGAGGGCTGGTGAAAAACTGTTTTTT	CATSRERAGEKLFF
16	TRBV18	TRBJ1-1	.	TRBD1	TGTGCCAGCTCACCAAGTTTCCAGGGGGATGGCACTGAAGCTTTCTTT	CASSPSFQGDGTEAFF
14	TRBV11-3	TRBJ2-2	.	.	TGTGCCAGCAGCTCCTACATGGGGACCGGGGAGCTGTTTTTT	CASSSYMGTGELFF
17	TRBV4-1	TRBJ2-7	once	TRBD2	TGCGCCAGCAGCCATAGTTCCGCTAGCGGGAGCTCCTACGAGCAGTACTTC	CASSHSSASGSSYEQYF
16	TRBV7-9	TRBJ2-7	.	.	TGTGCCAGCAGCTTAGCCCCGGGGGAGAGCTCCTACGAGCAGTACTTC	CASSLAPGESSYEQYF
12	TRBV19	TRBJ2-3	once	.	TGTGCCAGTAGTATAGCAGAAGATACGCAGTATTTT	CASSIAEDTQYF
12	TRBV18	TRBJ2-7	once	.	TGTGCCAGCTCACATGACAGTTACGAGCAGTACTTC	CASSHDSYEQYF
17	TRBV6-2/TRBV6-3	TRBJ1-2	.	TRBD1	TGTGCCAGCAGTTATTGGGGACAGGGGGCAGCGTCCTATGGCTACACCTTC	CASSYWGQGAASYGYTF
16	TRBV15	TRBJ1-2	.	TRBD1	TGTGCCACCAGCAGAAAACGTGACAGGGCTCTCAATGGCTACACCTTC	CATSRKRDRALNGYTF